The clone carrying this T cell receptor beta chain was found once. Its antigen remains unidentified. The data stem from a study of PD-1 blockade in mismatch repair-deficient tumors. Study context: Patients had approximately 11 mismatch repair-deficient cancer types and were previously treated and progressing.

The assay was immunoSEQ multiplex PCR, and TCRdb's table has in-frame clones only and misses some. Among tens of thousands of clones listed, about 91% were seen once. Study findings and constraints: Tumor-resident clones, often absent from pretreatment blood, expanded after pembrolizumab and then contracted.

The CDR3 is 15 amino acids. Germline V CDR1 and CDR2: MNHEY, SMNVEV (reference sequence). The V gene lost 7 bases and the J gene lost 0 bases, with 14 bases spanning the gap. Mismatch repair deficiency was confirmed in all patients, by PCR or immunohistochemistry. The input for sequencing was peripheral blood, taken 52 weeks after starting pembrolizumab. This rearrangement joins TRBV27 to TRBJ2-3; D perhaps matches TRBD1 (6 bases). This sequence originates from an adult with mismatch repair-deficient cancer. The CDR3 region is CASTLVGASTDTQYF. The CDR3, as DNA: TGTGCCAGCACCTTGGTGGGGGCTAGCACAGATACGCAGTATTTT.